A single sample is the source of the 18 T cell receptor beta chains below, sequenced in a study of regulatory T cells in long-lasting Graves disease. Both iRepertoire HTBI primers and Arm-PCR of CDR3 regions were used to build the TCR beta libraries. TCRdb passed the multiplex PCR reads through MiXCR, listing each CDR3 protein once. The sample shows 550,000 to 600,000 distinct CDR3 sequences, 15% to 20% of them seen only once. The time point here: newly diagnosed GD, antithyroid drugs for less than 3 months. The authors made the TCR library using RNA they extracted from PBMCs. These data were likewise used in another study, on T cells in Graves' hyperthyroidism and ophthalmopathy.

This material consisted of peripheral blood mononuclear cells (PBMCs), taken at new diagnosis, from a patient treated with antithyroid drugs. The receptor set was obtained from a man between 18 and 35 years old with Graves disease.

This clonotype turned up a few times. This chain joins TRBV20-1 and TRBJ1-1, with 8 bases aligning to TRBD1. The ends lost 6 bases at V and 6 bases at J; junction bases unmatched: 6. The CDR3 consists of 12 residues. CDR1 is DFQATT, CDR2 SNEGSKA, per germline (reference sequence). The chain's CDR3 is CSAGQGGPEAFF. CDR3 DNA sequence: TGCAGTGCCGGACAGGGTGGCCCTGAAGCTTTCTTT.

The table lists this clonotype with many counts. The chain employs TRBV12-3 or TRBV12-4 and TRBJ2-3, with D unresolved. The V end lost 6 bases, the J end lost 4 bases, and 11 bases lay between the germline ends. The CDR3 is 13 residues long. CDR3 protein: CASSSGRSDTQYF. The CDR3 DNA follows: TGTGCCAGCAGCTCGGGTCGCTCAGATACGCAGTATTTT.

This clonotype was seen only once. V and J are TRBV28 and TRBJ2-1, with 8 bases lining up with TRBD2. CDR3 length equals 18 residues. Germline CDR1 and CDR2: MDHEN and SYDVKM. The junction had 9 bases not matched to a gene; V was cut back by 2 bases and J by 0 bases. CDR3 sequence: CASSLGRASGYSYNEQFF. In DNA form, the CDR3 reads TGTGCCAGCAGTTTAGGTAGGGCTAGCGGGTACTCCTACAATGAGCAGTTCTTC.

V usage is TRBV30 and J usage is TRBJ1-5; 7 bases match TRBD1. Per the germline V gene, CDR1 is GTSNPN and CDR2 is SVGIG (reference sequence). Trimming removed 4 bases from V and 4 bases from J; junction bases left unmatched: 22. CDR3 length: 19 residues. In nucleotides, the CDR3 is TGTGCCTGGACGCGGACAGGTGGGCGGGTACGGAAAGGAAATCAGCCCCAGCATTTT. This codes for CAWTRTGGRVRKGNQPQHF.

The V and J genes are TRBV3-1 and TRBJ2-1, with 11 bases that match TRBD2. TRBJ2-7 matches the DNA end more closely, so the J call is doubtful. The germline V gene encodes CDR1 LGHDT and CDR2 YNNKEL (reference sequence). The CDR3 has 15 amino acids. The chain's CDR3 is CASSPGTSGYNEQYF. CDR3 DNA sequence: TGTGCCAGCAGCCCCGGGACTAGCGGTTACAATGAGCAGTACTTC.

In this sample, this clonotype turned up many times. The rearrangement links TRBV11-1 to TRBJ2-7; TRBD2 might be the D (5 bases). The CDR3 sequence is 14 residues long. Per germline, CDR1 SGHAT and CDR2 FQDESV (reference sequence). The V end was cut by 5 bases, the J end by 0 bases, with 11 bases between. In DNA, the CDR3 is TGTGCCAGCAGCATCAGCGGCAGCTCCTACGAGCAGTACTTC. Amino acid sequence: CASSISGSSYEQYF. The full variable domain, with the rest looked up from reference TRBV11-1 and TRBJ2-7, is EAEVAQSPRYKITEKSQAVAFWCDPISGHATLYWYRQILGQGPELLVQFQDESVVDDSQLPKDRFSAERLKGVDSTLKIQPAELGDSAMYLCASSISGSSYEQYFGPGTRLTVT.

This clonotype came up many times. The chain is built from TRBV27 and TRBJ1-2; D might be TRBD1 (6 bases). The germline gives CDR1 MNHEY, CDR2 SMNVEV (reference sequence). V lost 6 bases to trimming and J lost 4 bases, with 9 bases between them. The CDR3 has 12 amino acids. The CDR3 loop reads CASRQGAYGYTF. CDR3 in DNA: TGTGCCAGCAGACAGGGAGCCTATGGCTACACCTTC.

At least ten counts were recorded for this clonotype. V and J are TRBV12-3 or TRBV12-4 and TRBJ2-7, with D perhaps matching TRBD1 (5 bases). The CDR3 length is 11 residues. V was pared by 7 bases and J by 3 bases, with 7 bases between. The CDR3 DNA reads TGTGCCAGCACCCAGGGCTACGAGCAGTACTTC. Amino acid sequence: CASTQGYEQYF.

There are a few counts of this clonotype. The CDR3 loop reads CASSPSGTGPETQYF. For the CDR3, the DNA is TGTGCCAGTAGTCCCTCCGGGACAGGGCCCGAGACCCAGTACTTC. V gene TRBV19 combines with J gene TRBJ2-5; 9 bases fit TRBD1. Germline-derived CDR1 and CDR2 are LNHDA and SQIVND (reference sequence). The trim removed 5 bases at V and 5 bases at J, leaving 9 bases unmatched. The CDR3 covers 15 residues.

This clonotype was detected many times. The genes are TRBV12-3 or TRBV12-4 and TRBJ1-1; D remains ambiguous. V was cut by 6 bases and J by 3 bases, with 26 bases left in between. The CDR3 totals 18 residues. The DNA for the CDR3 is TGTGCCAGCAGCCCCCCCTTTGGGCTAAGACCCAGAGACACTGAAGCTTTCTTT. This encodes CASSPPFGLRPRDTEAFF.

The table lists this clonotype with a few counts. The rearrangement joins TRBV28 to TRBJ1-3; D perhaps matches TRBD1 (5 bases). Germline loops: CDR1 MDHEN, CDR2 SYDVKM. The CDR3 length is 14 residues. V lost 4 bases and J lost 5, with 12 bases in between. The CDR3 spells CASSSGQGRNTIYF. The CDR3 DNA reads as TGTGCCAGCAGTTCAGGCCAGGGACGAAACACCATATATTTT.

At least ten counts were recorded for this clonotype. The chain couples TRBV27 to TRBJ1-1; D not certain. The CDR3 loop spans 13 amino acids. Trimming stripped 5 bases from V and 2 bases from J, with 9 bases between. Germline CDR1 reads MNHEY; CDR2 reads SMNVEV (reference sequence). For the CDR3, the DNA is TGTGCCAGCAGTCAACAGAAAAACACTGAAGCTTTCTTT. This codes for CASSQQKNTEAFF.

This clonotype was detected many times. This sequence joins TRBV27 and TRBJ2-7, with 11 bases identical to TRBD1. Germline V gene lookup returns CDR1 MNHEY and CDR2 SMNVEV (reference sequence). The CDR3 has 15 amino acids. Trimming removed 5 bases from V and 5 bases from J; junction bases left unmatched: 8. The CDR3 region has the DNA TGTGCCAGCAGTCCAGGACAGGGGGCTGGAAACGAGCAGTACTTC. Translated, it gives CASSPGQGAGNEQYF.

The table lists this clonotype with many counts. V and J are TRBV7-2 and TRBJ1-1; TRBD1 might be the D (5 bases). V was trimmed by 5 bases and J by 1 base, leaving 8 bases between them. Germline CDR1 and CDR2: SGHTA and FQGNSA. This CDR3 comprises 13 residues. In DNA, the CDR3 is TGTGCCAGCAGCCGACAGCAGAACACTGAAGCTTTCTTT. Protein sequence: CASSRQQNTEAFF.

A remark on this clonotype: The germline gene is not matched at one end of the junction; a read error may be the cause. V is TRBV24-1 and J is TRBJ2-5; 9 bases agree with TRBD1. CDR3 length equals 15 residues. Germline V lookup: CDR1 KGHDR, CDR2 SFDVKD. The CDR3 DNA reads TGTGCCGCCAGTGGTTCGGGACAGGGCGGGGAGACCCAGTACTTC. Its protein product is CAASGSGQGGETQYF.

This chain links TRBV7-9 with TRBJ2-7, with D perhaps assigned TRBD1 or TRBD2 (5 bases each). Germline V gene lookup returns CDR1 SEHNR and CDR2 FQNEAQ (reference sequence). The CDR3 is made up of 12 amino acids. Trimming removed 4 bases at V and 5 bases at J, with 9 bases between. In nucleotides, the CDR3 is TGTGCCAGCAGCTCTCGAGGGGACGAGCAGTACTTC. It encodes CASSSRGDEQYF.

At least ten counts were recorded for this clonotype. The V call is TRBV20-1, the J call TRBJ1-1, with D unclear. The CDR3 consists of 11 residues. V was pared by 5 bases and J by 1 base, with 5 bases between. CDR1 is DFQATT, CDR2 SNEGSKA, per germline (reference sequence). CDR3 residues: CSAAGNTEAFF. The CDR3 bases are TGCAGTGCTGCAGGGAACACTGAAGCTTTCTTT.

This clonotype was seen ten or more times. The gene calls are TRBV7-9 and TRBJ1-1, with D unresolved. Germline V gives CDR1 SEHNR, CDR2 FQNEAQ (reference sequence). The CDR3 length is 17 residues. V was cut by 0 bases and J by 0 bases, with 14 bases left in between. CDR3 sequence reads: CASSLAQLTGLNTEAFF. CDR3 coding DNA: TGTGCCAGCAGCTTAGCCCAGCTCACCGGGTTGAACACTGAAGCTTTCTTT.